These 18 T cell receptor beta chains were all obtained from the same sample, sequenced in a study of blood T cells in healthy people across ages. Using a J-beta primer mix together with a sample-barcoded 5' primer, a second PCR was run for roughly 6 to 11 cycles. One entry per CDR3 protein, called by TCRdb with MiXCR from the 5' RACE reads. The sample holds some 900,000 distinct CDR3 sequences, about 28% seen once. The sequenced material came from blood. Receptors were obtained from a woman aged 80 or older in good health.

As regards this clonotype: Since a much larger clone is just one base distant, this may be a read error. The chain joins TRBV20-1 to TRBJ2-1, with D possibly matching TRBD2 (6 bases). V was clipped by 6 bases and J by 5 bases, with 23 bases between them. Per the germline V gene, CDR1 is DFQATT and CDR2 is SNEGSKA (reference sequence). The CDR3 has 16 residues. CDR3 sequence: CSAHAPARGPNNEQFF. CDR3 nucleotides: TGCAGTGCCCACGCCCCCGCGCGGGGTCCTAACAATGAGCAGTTCTTC.

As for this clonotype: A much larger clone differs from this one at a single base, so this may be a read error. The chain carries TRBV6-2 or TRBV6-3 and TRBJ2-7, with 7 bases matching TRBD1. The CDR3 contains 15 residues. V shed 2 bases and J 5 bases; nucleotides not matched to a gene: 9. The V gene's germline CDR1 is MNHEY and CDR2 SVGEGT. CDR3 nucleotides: TGTGCCAGCAGTTACCCGAAGTCAGGGGGAAACGAGCAGTACTTC. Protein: CASSYPKSGGNEQYF.

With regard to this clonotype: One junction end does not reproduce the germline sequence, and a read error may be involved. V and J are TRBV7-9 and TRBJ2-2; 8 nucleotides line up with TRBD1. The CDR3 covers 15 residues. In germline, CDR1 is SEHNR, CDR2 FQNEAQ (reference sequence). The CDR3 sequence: CASSLKTGATGERFF. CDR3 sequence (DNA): TGTGCCAGCAGCTTAAAGACAGGGGCCACCGGGGAGCGGTTTTTT. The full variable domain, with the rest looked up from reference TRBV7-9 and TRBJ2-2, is DTGVSQNPRHKITKRGQNVTFRCDPISEHNRLYWYRQTLGQGPEFLTYFQNEAQLEKSRLLSDRFSAERPKGSFSTLEIQRTEQGDSAMYLCASSLKTGATGERFFGEGSRLTVL.

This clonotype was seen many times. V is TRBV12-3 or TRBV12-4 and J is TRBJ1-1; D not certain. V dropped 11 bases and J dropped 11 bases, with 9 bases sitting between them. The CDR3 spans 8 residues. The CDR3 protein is CAGLAAFF. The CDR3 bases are TGTGCCGGACTAGCCGCTTTCTTT.

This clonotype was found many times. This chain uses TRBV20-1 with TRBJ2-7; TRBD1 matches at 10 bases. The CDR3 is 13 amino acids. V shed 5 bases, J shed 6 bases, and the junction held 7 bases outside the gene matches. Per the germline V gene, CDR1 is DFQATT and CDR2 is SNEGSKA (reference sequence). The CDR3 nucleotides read TGCAGTGCTGAGATCCGGACAGGGGGCGAGCAGTACTTC. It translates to CSAEIRTGGEQYF.

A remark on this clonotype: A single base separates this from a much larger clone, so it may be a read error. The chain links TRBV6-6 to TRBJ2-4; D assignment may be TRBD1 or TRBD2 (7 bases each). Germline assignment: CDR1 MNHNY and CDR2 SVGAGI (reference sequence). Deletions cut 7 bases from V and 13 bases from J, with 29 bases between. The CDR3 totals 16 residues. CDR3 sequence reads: CASTRGRGTVNNEQYF. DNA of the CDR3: TGTGCCAGCACGAGGGGGCGGGGGACCGTAAACAATGAGCAGTACTTC.

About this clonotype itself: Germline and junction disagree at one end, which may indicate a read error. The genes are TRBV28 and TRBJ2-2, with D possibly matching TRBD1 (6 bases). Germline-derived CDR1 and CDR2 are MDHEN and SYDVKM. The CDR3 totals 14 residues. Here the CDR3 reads CANSRTGSTGELFF. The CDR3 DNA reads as TGTGCCAACAGTCGCACAGGGTCCACCGGGGAGCTGTTTTTT.

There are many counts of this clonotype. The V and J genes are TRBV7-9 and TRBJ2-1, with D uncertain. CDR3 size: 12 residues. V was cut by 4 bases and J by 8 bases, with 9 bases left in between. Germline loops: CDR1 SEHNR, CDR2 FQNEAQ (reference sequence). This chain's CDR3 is CASSSVSDEQFF. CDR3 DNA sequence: TGTGCCAGCAGCTCCGTCAGCGATGAGCAGTTCTTC.

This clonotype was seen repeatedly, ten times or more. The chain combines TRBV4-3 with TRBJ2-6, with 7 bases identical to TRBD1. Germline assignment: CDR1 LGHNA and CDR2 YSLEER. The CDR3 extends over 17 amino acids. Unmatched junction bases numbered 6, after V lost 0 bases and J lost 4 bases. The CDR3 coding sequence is TGCGCCAGCAGCCAAGATACAGGGGTGTGGGGGGCCAACGTCCTGACTTTC. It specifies CASSQDTGVWGANVLTF.

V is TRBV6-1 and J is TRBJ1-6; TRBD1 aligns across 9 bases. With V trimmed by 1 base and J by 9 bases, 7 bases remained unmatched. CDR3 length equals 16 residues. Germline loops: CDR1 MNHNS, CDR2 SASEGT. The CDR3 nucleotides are TGTGCCAGCAGTGAAGTTTCGGGGACAGGGAGTTCACCCCTCCACTTT. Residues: CASSEVSGTGSSPLHF.

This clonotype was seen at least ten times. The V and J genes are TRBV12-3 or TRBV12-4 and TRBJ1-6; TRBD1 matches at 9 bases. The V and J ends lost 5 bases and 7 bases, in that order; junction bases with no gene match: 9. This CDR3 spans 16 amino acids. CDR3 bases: TGTGCCAGCAGTGGCCGGACAGGGGTAAACAATTCACCCCTCCACTTT. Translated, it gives CASSGRTGVNNSPLHF.

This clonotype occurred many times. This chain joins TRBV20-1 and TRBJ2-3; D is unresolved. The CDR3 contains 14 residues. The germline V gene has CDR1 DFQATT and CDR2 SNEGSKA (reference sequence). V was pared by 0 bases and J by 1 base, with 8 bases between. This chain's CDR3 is CSARDSSGTDTQYF. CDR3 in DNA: TGCAGTGCTAGAGATTCGTCAGGCACAGATACGCAGTATTTT.

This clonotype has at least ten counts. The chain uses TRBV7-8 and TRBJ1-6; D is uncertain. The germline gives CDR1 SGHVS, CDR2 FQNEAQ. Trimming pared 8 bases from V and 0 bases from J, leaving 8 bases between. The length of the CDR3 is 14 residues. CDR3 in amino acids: CASAPSSYNSPLHF. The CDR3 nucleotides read TGTGCCAGCGCCCCCAGCTCCTATAATTCACCCCTCCACTTT.

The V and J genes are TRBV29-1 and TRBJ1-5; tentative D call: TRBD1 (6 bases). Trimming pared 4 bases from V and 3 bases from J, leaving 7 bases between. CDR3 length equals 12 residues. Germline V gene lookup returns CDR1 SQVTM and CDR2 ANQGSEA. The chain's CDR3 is CSVGTVNQPQHF. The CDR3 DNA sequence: TGCAGCGTTGGGACAGTCAATCAGCCCCAGCATTTT.

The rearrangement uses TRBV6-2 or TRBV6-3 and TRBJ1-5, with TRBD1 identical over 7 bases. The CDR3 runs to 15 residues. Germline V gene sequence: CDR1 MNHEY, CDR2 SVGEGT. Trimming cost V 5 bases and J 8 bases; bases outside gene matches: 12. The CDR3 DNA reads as TGTGCCAGCAGTCCGACAGGGCGCAGAACAGAGCCCCAGCATTTT. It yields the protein CASSPTGRRTEPQHF.

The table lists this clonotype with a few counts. The CDR3 region has the DNA TGTGCCAGCAGCCCGGGGGGTGACAGTGGGGGCTACACCTTC. This codes for CASSPGGDSGGYTF. The chain is built from TRBV11-2 and TRBJ1-2; TRBD1 is a possible D gene (5 bases). Germline CDR1 SGHAT, CDR2 FQNNGV. The CDR3 is 14 amino acids. With 5 bases removed from V and 8 bases from J, the gap between germline ends came to 18 bases.

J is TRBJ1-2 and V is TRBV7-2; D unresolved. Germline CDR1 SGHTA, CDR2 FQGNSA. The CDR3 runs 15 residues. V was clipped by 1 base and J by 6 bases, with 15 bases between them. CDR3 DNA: TGTGCCAGCAGCTTAGGAGGGCCGAGAGGTGATGGCTACACCTTC. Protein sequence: CASSLGGPRGDGYTF.

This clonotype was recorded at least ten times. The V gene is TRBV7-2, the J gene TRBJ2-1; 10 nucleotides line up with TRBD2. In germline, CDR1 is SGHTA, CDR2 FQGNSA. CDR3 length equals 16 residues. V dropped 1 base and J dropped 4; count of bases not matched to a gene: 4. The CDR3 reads CASSLGSSGRYNEQFF. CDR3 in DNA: TGTGCCAGCAGCTTAGGTAGTAGCGGGAGGTACAATGAGCAGTTCTTC. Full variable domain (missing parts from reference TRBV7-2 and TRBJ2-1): GAGVSQSPSNKVTEKGKDVELRCDPISGHTALYWYRQSLGQGLEFLIYFQGNSAPDKSGLPSDRFSAERTGGSVSTLTIQRTQQEDSAVYLCASSLGSSGRYNEQFFGPGTRLTVL.